The 18 T cell receptor beta chains in this list originate from one sample, sequenced in a study of neoadjuvant anti-PD-1 for oral cavity cancer. Libraries were prepared by immunoSEQ multiplex PCR; TCRdb keeps only in-frame clonotypes and omits some of them. The sample lists 7,000 to 9,500 clones; less than 75% were seen once. Time point described: after neoadjuvant nivolumab, at surgical resection. The sequencing used PBMCs, collected after nivolumab (anti-PD-1) treatment. These receptors all stem from a person aged 35 to 85 with oral cavity squamous cell carcinoma.

The sample holds a few counts of this clone. The chain links TRBV5-1 to TRBJ1-6, with D perhaps matching TRBD1 (6 bases). The length of the CDR3 is 15 residues. The ends were cut back, 4 bases at V and 5 bases at J, with 13 bases in the middle. Germline V lookup: CDR1 SGHRS, CDR2 YFSETQ. CDR3 DNA sequence: TGCGCCAGCAGCGTGGACAGTCCCGATAATTCACCCCTCCACTTT. It encodes CASSVDSPDNSPLHF.

J is TRBJ2-1 and V is TRBV19; 9 bases fit TRBD2. Germline V gives CDR1 LNHDA, CDR2 SQIVND (reference sequence). The V gene end was trimmed by 1 base and the J gene end by 8 bases; junction bases not matched to a gene: 6. The CDR3 totals 15 residues. CDR3 protein: CASSIGLAGSDEQFF. DNA of the CDR3: TGTGCCAGTAGTATAGGGCTAGCGGGGAGCGATGAGCAGTTCTTC.

This clone was observed a handful of times. V is TRBV7-2 and J is TRBJ1-5; D gene uncertain. Trimming cost V 1 base and J 0 bases, with 4 bases left between them. CDR1 and CDR2 (germline): SGHTA, FQGNSA. The CDR3 consists of 14 residues. The CDR3 is CASSLVHSNQPQHF. CDR3 sequence (DNA): TGTGCCAGCAGCTTAGTTCATAGCAATCAGCCCCAGCATTTT.

CDR3 sequence: CASSLDLANSGNTIYF. The CDR3 coding sequence is TGTGCCAGCAGCCTAGATCTCGCCAACTCTGGAAACACCATATATTTT. The genes are TRBV7-9 and TRBJ1-3, with no clear D. From germline, CDR1 is SEHNR and CDR2 FQNEAQ (reference sequence). This CDR3 contains 16 residues. With 5 bases removed from V and 0 bases from J, the gap between germline ends came to 14 bases.

This clone was counted only a few times. V is TRBV5-1 and J is TRBJ2-1; 11 nucleotides line up with TRBD2. Germline values: CDR1 SGHRS, CDR2 YFSETQ. J lost 10 bases, V lost 0 bases, and 6 bases had no gene match. CDR3 size: 15 residues. Here the CDR3 DNA reads TGCGCCAGCAGCTTGGTTAGCGGGGGGGCAGCCGAGCAGTTCTTC. This codes for CASSLVSGGAAEQFF.

The chain links TRBV7-9 to TRBJ2-7, with 8 bases fitting TRBD1. V lost 5 bases and J lost 6; bases outside the gene matches: 15. CDR3 length: 16 amino acids. Per the germline V gene, CDR1 is SEHNR and CDR2 is FQNEAQ (reference sequence). The CDR3 protein is CASSTSGTGRESEQYF. As DNA, the CDR3 is TGTGCCAGCAGCACGTCCGGGACAGGTAGGGAGAGCGAGCAGTACTTC.

The rearrangement joins TRBV30 to TRBJ1-5, with 9 bases that match TRBD1. The germline V gene has CDR1 GTSNPN and CDR2 SVGIG (reference sequence). This CDR3 contains 14 residues. With V trimmed by 8 bases and J by 5 bases, 10 bases remained unmatched. The CDR3 loop is CAGITGGGDQPQHF. The CDR3 bases are TGTGCCGGTATAACAGGGGGCGGAGATCAGCCCCAGCATTTT.

This chain uses TRBV5-1 with TRBJ1-2; D is possibly TRBD1 (6 bases). Trimming shortened V by 3 bases and J by 5 bases, and 11 bases separated the two germline ends. The CDR3 consists of 13 residues. Germline V gives CDR1 SGHRS, CDR2 YFSETQ. The CDR3: CASSWDKSYGYTF. The CDR3 region has the DNA TGCGCCAGCAGCTGGGACAAGTCTTATGGCTACACCTTC. The full variable domain, in which reference TRBV5-1 and TRBJ1-2 provide the parts outside the CDR3, is KAGVTQTPRYLIKTRGQQVTLSCSPISGHRSVSWYQQTPGQGLQFLFEYFSETQRNKGNFPGRFSGRQFSNSRSEMNVSTLELGDSALYLCASSWDKSYGYTFGSGTRLTVV.

This rearrangement joins TRBV7-2 to TRBJ1-2; tentatively, D is TRBD1 (5 bases). The CDR3 totals 13 residues. V was clipped by 1 base and J by 6 bases, with 9 bases between them. CDR1 and CDR2 (germline): SGHTA, FQGNSA. CDR3 coding DNA: TGTGCCAGCAGCTTAGGACAGCCTAATGGCTACACCTTC. Amino acid sequence: CASSLGQPNGYTF.

This rearrangement joins TRBV21-1 to TRBJ2-2; the table calls TRBD2, which could not be checked here. TRBV21-1 is given as a pseudogene. The CDR3 runs to 15 residues. In DNA, the CDR3 is TGTGCCAGCAGCACGGGGACTAGGAACACCGGGGAGCTGTTTTTT. Its protein is CASSTGTRNTGELFF.

The J gene is TRBJ2-3, the V gene TRBV7-8, with 15 bases identical to TRBD2. With 5 bases clipped from V and 0 bases from J, the junction kept 6 bases outside the gene matches. This CDR3 is 18 amino acids long. The germline gives CDR1 SGHVS, CDR2 FQNEAQ. CDR3 amino acids: CASSPGLAGGRSTDTQYF. DNA of the CDR3: TGTGCCAGCAGCCCAGGACTAGCGGGGGGGCGGAGCACAGATACGCAGTATTTT. Drawing the rest from reference TRBV7-8 and TRBJ2-3, the complete variable domain is GAGVSQSPRYKVAKRGQDVALRCDPISGHVSLFWYQQALGQGPEFLTYFQNEAQLDKSGLPSDRFFAERPEGSVSTLKIQRTQQEDSAVYLCASSPGLAGGRSTDTQYFGPGTRLTVL.

This rearrangement joins TRBV5-6 to TRBJ1-4; D gene unclear. The V gene lost 2 bases and the J gene lost 5 bases, with 10 bases spanning the gap. The CDR3 runs 14 residues. CDR1 SGHDT and CDR2 YYEEEE come from the germline V gene. CDR3 nucleotide sequence: TGTGCCAGCAGCTTCTTTCCCATAAATGAAAAACTGTTTTTT. As protein: CASSFFPINEKLFF.

This clone was found a few times. The J gene is TRBJ1-5, the V gene TRBV19; D is ambiguous. Trimming took 5 bases from V and 1 from J, leaving 9 bases between them. The CDR3 length is 14 residues. Per the germline V gene, CDR1 is LNHDA and CDR2 is SQIVND (reference sequence). The CDR3 DNA follows: TGTGCCAGTAGTTGGCAGAGGAGCAATCAGCCCCAGCATTTT. Protein: CASSWQRSNQPQHF.

The DNA of the CDR3 is TGTGCCAGCAGCCGGACAGGTTTAAGGACTGAAGCTTTCTTT. Its translation is CASSRTGLRTEAFF. The chain employs TRBV6-1 and TRBJ1-1; 7 positions match TRBD1. Germline V gene sequence: CDR1 MNHNS, CDR2 SASEGT. The trim removed 6 bases at V and 5 bases at J, leaving 9 bases unmatched. The CDR3 spans 14 residues.

The chain recombines TRBV7-9 with TRBJ2-2, with 9 bases lining up with TRBD1. The CDR3 length is 15 residues. The ends lost 5 bases at V and 4 bases at J; junction bases unmatched: 5. CDR1 and CDR2 from the germline V gene are SEHNR and FQNEAQ (reference sequence). This CDR3 is CASSPGQGSTGELFF. The CDR3 region has the DNA TGTGCCAGCAGCCCCGGACAGGGGAGCACCGGGGAGCTGTTTTTT.

This rearrangement joins TRBV13 to TRBJ2-6, with TRBD2 as a possible D gene (7 bases). The CDR3 length is 14 residues. Trimming stripped 7 bases from V and 1 base from J, with 8 bases between. CDR1 and CDR2 (germline): PRHDT, FYEKMQ (reference sequence). CDR3 protein: CASKGGSGANVLTF. CDR3 nucleotide sequence: TGTGCCAGCAAGGGGGGGTCTGGGGCCAACGTCCTGACTTTC.

Written as DNA, the CDR3 is TGTGCCAGCAGTTATACACAGACGGGGACCCAGTACTTC. It codes for CASSYTQTGTQYF. The genes are TRBV6-1 and TRBJ2-5; D gene ambiguous. V lost 5 bases and J 7 bases, leaving 14 bases between the germline ends. The CDR3 loop spans 13 amino acids. Germline V gene lookup returns CDR1 MNHNS and CDR2 SASEGT.

V gene TRBV4-1 combines with J gene TRBJ1-6; D perhaps matches TRBD1 (5 bases). The CDR3 sequence is 12 residues long. In germline, CDR1 is MGHRA, CDR2 YSYEKL. Trimming pared 4 bases from V and 9 bases from J, leaving 7 bases between. CDR3 loop: CASSLGGSPLHF. The CDR3 coding sequence is TGCGCCAGCAGCCTTGGGGGTTCACCCCTCCACTTT.